This is a list of T cell receptor beta chains from one sample in a study of regulatory T cells in long-lasting Graves disease. TCRdb re-called the multiplex PCR reads with MiXCR, one entry per CDR3 protein. The sample yields 650,000 to 850,000 distinct CDR3 sequences, approximately 31% seen once. Sequenced here: peripheral blood mononuclear cells (PBMCs), sampled when the disease was refractory, from a patient treated with antithyroid drugs. Source of these receptors: a female donor with Graves disease. Each CDR3 is given with its conserved first and last residue. D genes are given only for firm matches. The size of a clone is reported for some rows only, either as once, few or many, or as a class for expanded clones.

J gene: TRBJ2-7; V gene: TRBV2; clone size: many; D gene: TRBD2; CDR3 protein: CAKLTSDYEQYF; CDR3 DNA: TGTGCCAAGCTCACTAGCGACTACGAGCAGTACTTC
J gene: TRBJ2-4; V gene: TRBV20-1; clone size: few; D gene: .; CDR3 protein: CSAAQGPNPSAKNIQYF; CDR3 DNA: TGCAGTGCCGCCCAGGGCCCCAACCCTTCAGCCAAAAACATTCAGTACTTC
J gene: TRBJ1-2; V gene: TRBV7-9; clone size: .; D gene: .; CDR3 protein: CASSSSGTNGYTF; CDR3 DNA: TGTGCCAGCAGTTCGAGCGGGACAAACGGCTACACCTTC
J gene: TRBJ1-5; V gene: TRBV3-1; clone size: few; D gene: .; CDR3 protein: CASSQTLGDQPQHF; CDR3 DNA: TGTGCCAGCAGCCAAACGTTGGGGGATCAGCCCCAGCATTTT
J gene: TRBJ2-4; V gene: TRBV12-3/TRBV12-4; clone size: .; D gene: .; CDR3 protein: CASSYPGNIQYF; CDR3 DNA: TGTGCCAGCAGCTACCCGGGGAACATTCAGTACTTC
J gene: TRBJ1-5; V gene: TRBV10-1; clone size: many; D gene: .; CDR3 protein: CASSEKARERGKNQPQHF; CDR3 DNA: TGCGCCAGCAGTGAGAAGGCCAGGGAAAGGGGGAAAAATCAGCCCCAGCATTTT
J gene: TRBJ1-5; V gene: TRBV19; clone size: few; D gene: .; CDR3 protein: CASSTAGTASNQPQHF; CDR3 DNA: TGTGCCAGTAGTACCGCCGGGACCGCCAGCAATCAGCCCCAGCATTTT
J gene: TRBJ1-4; V gene: TRBV11-2; clone size: many; D gene: .; CDR3 protein: CASSLGVGTNEKLFF; CDR3 DNA: TGTGCCAGCAGCTTAGGGGTAGGGACTAATGAAAAACTGTTTTTT
J gene: TRBJ2-5; V gene: TRBV11-2; clone size: many; D gene: TRBD1; CDR3 protein: CASSLQRDSQETQYF; CDR3 DNA: TGTGCCAGCAGCTTACAACGGGACAGCCAAGAGACCCAGTACTTC
J gene: TRBJ1-5; V gene: TRBV5-1; clone size: few; D gene: TRBD1; CDR3 protein: CASTLSLAGFSGTGRIYSNQPQHF; CDR3 DNA: TGCGCCAGCACCTTGAGTCTTGCTGGCTTCTCCGGGACAGGGAGGATTTATAGCAATCAGCCCCAGCATTTT
J gene: TRBJ1-1; V gene: TRBV5-1; clone size: few; D gene: TRBD1; CDR3 protein: CASSTWTGYTEAFF; CDR3 DNA: TGCGCCAGCAGCACCTGGACAGGATACACTGAAGCTTTCTTT
J gene: TRBJ2-7; V gene: TRBV5-1; clone size: few; D gene: .; CDR3 protein: CASSLPTEKQYF; CDR3 DNA: TGCGCCAGCAGCCTCCCTACAGAAAAGCAGTACTTC
J gene: TRBJ2-7; V gene: TRBV7-9; clone size: few; D gene: TRBD1; CDR3 protein: CASSIGQGSIYEQYF; CDR3 DNA: TGTGCCAGCAGCATAGGACAGGGTTCAATTTACGAGCAGTACTTC
J gene: TRBJ2-2; V gene: TRBV19; clone size: .; D gene: TRBD2; CDR3 protein: CASSIGFGLAGGTGELFF; CDR3 DNA: TGTGCCAGTAGTATTGGTTTTGGACTAGCGGGAGGCACCGGGGAGCTGTTTTTT
J gene: TRBJ1-5; V gene: TRBV12-5; clone size: few; D gene: .; CDR3 protein: CASGLRDMDQPQHF; CDR3 DNA: TGTGCTAGTGGTTTGCGGGATATGGATCAGCCCCAGCATTTT
J gene: TRBJ2-4; V gene: TRBV5-6; clone size: .; D gene: .; CDR3 protein: CASSSQDNLHIQYF; CDR3 DNA: TGTGCCAGCAGCTCCCAGGACAACCTCCACATTCAGTACTTC
J gene: TRBJ2-7; V gene: TRBV3-1; clone size: .; D gene: TRBD1; CDR3 protein: CASSIGTGVTYEQYF; CDR3 DNA: TGTGCCAGTTCGATCGGGACAGGGGTAACCTACGAGCAGTACTTC
J gene: TRBJ2-2; V gene: TRBV10-1; clone size: .; D gene: .; CDR3 protein: CASSESIGLPRMGELFF; CDR3 DNA: TGCGCCAGCAGTGAGTCGATCGGTCTACCACGAATGGGGGAGCTGTTTTTT
J gene: TRBJ2-2; V gene: TRBV20-1; clone size: .; D gene: TRBD1; CDR3 protein: CSASAQGRTGELFF; CDR3 DNA: TGCAGTGCTAGTGCACAGGGGCGCACCGGGGAGCTGTTTTTT
J gene: TRBJ1-4; V gene: TRBV6-5; clone size: many; D gene: TRBD1; CDR3 protein: CASSYSGLGQGQKLFF; CDR3 DNA: TGTGCCAGCAGTTACTCAGGATTGGGACAGGGCCAAAAACTGTTTTTT
J gene: TRBJ1-1; V gene: TRBV12-5; clone size: .; D gene: .; CDR3 protein: CASGWAPGTKKNTEAFF; CDR3 DNA: TGTGCTAGTGGTTGGGCCCCCGGGACAAAGAAGAACACTGAAGCTTTCTTT
J gene: TRBJ1-4; V gene: TRBV2; clone size: many; D gene: TRBD1; CDR3 protein: CAVPQGQGSRGDEKLFF; CDR3 DNA: TGTGCCGTCCCTCAGGGACAGGGGTCAAGAGGGGATGAAAAACTGTTTTTT
J gene: TRBJ2-7; V gene: TRBV28; clone size: once; D gene: .; CDR3 protein: CASTRDYEQYF; CDR3 DNA: TGTGCCAGCACTAGGGACTACGAGCAGTACTTC
J gene: TRBJ1-4; V gene: TRBV5-6; clone size: .; D gene: TRBD1; CDR3 protein: CASSFTQGLPNEKLFF; CDR3 DNA: TGTGCCAGCAGCTTTACACAGGGGCTCCCTAATGAAAAACTGTTTTTT
J gene: TRBJ2-7; V gene: TRBV11-2; clone size: few; D gene: TRBD2; CDR3 protein: CASSLVNSGRTREQYF; CDR3 DNA: TGTGCCAGCAGCTTAGTAAATAGCGGGAGAACGAGGGAGCAGTACTTC
J gene: TRBJ1-2; V gene: TRBV12-3/TRBV12-4; clone size: .; D gene: .; CDR3 protein: CASSQHVSGGYTF; CDR3 DNA: TGTGCCAGCAGCCAACACGTTTCGGGTGGCTACACCTTC
J gene: TRBJ1-1; V gene: TRBV20-1; clone size: few; D gene: .; CDR3 protein: CSARVRFMNTEAFF; CDR3 DNA: TGCAGTGCTAGAGTGAGATTTATGAACACTGAAGCTTTCTTT
J gene: TRBJ1-5; V gene: TRBV20-1; clone size: many; D gene: TRBD1; CDR3 protein: CSAPKGQGHRQPQHF; CDR3 DNA: TGCAGTGCTCCAAAAGGACAGGGTCATCGGCAGCCCCAGCATTTT
J gene: TRBJ1-2; V gene: TRBV6-1; clone size: many; D gene: .; CDR3 protein: CASSPGGAGYTF; CDR3 DNA: TGTGCCAGCAGCCCCGGGGGGGCTGGCTACACCTTC
J gene: TRBJ1-2; V gene: TRBV3-1; clone size: many; D gene: TRBD1; CDR3 protein: CASSRDRGLGYTF; CDR3 DNA: TGTGCCAGCAGCCGGGACAGGGGATTAGGCTACACCTTC
J gene: TRBJ1-5; V gene: TRBV28; clone size: .; D gene: .; CDR3 protein: CASSLSVAGINQPQHF; CDR3 DNA: TGTGCCAGCAGTTTAAGTGTGGCAGGGATAAATCAGCCCCAGCATTTT